This TCR beta chain is from a study of shared clonotypes between healthy human individuals (dated by TCRdb to 2019 to 2021). Study-wide context: The cohort included three men and a couple of women between 18 and 49 years of age. For each donor, CD4 naive and CD4 memory were each run on three plates, CD8 naive on two plates, and CD8 memory on one plate. The study deeply sequenced blood TCR repertoires of about five healthy adults to estimate repertoire size and the extent of clonotype sharing between individuals. Libraries were prepared and TCR repertoires were sequenced by different laboratories using diverse techniques, in order to increase sequencing depth and limit assay-specific biases. Per donor, leukapheresis produced somewhere between about 0.8 and 9 billion PBMCs.

Unmatched junction bases come to 17, with V trimmed by 6 bases and J by 4 bases. From the cysteine through the phenylalanine, the CDR3 covers 18 amino acids. Of all the DNA, just the CDR3 is kept, 54 bases in frame from base 1. CDR1 and CDR2, looked up from the germline V gene, are SNHLY and FYNNEI. Using the deep immunoSEQ assay, TCR CDR3 regions were amplified from genomic DNA by multiplex PCR. Extracted genomic DNA from each cell subset was spread evenly across all wells of several immunoSEQ 96-well plates, with each plate serving as a replicate. Each replicate PCR for sorted subsets received about 210 ng genomic DNA, equal to 28,000 or so T cell genomes. Purified libraries were measured with a Qubit 3.0 fluorometer, size-checked on a Bioanalyzer 2100, and measured again with the KAPA Library Quantification kit. A separate single-read 150-cycle Illumina NextSeq 550 flow cell was used to sequence each immunoSEQ 96-well plate. In the source study's methods: The immunoSEQ output contained only junctional sequences without quality scores, so filtering could not match that applied to full-length reads. To assign V/J genes and CDR3, sequences were annotated using PyIR, a Python wrapper for IgBLAST v1.9, with IMGT germline references. Any read was removed if the V/J assignment was weak (E-value above 1e-6), the CDR3 was missing, or the read contained stop codons, out-of-frame junctions, or ambiguous translated residues. V3J clonotypes were defined as sequences sharing an identical inferred V gene, J gene, and CDR3 amino acid sequence. The percentage overlap between two repertoires was calculated by dividing the number of shared unique clonotypes by the size of the smaller repertoire. RTK rarefaction, the Chao1 estimator, and Recon v2.1 estimates of unobserved clonotypes were used to assess repertoire richness. Generation probabilities were computed with OLGA for all TCRbeta clonotypes obtained by the gDNA method from several donors. This is the immuneACCESS table as TCRdb keeps it, with only in-frame sequences that have V and J called. A part of the clones is gone; compared with another copy, unresolved V genes explain less than half, and the rest is unexplained. The V and J calls and clone size were taken over from that table, and D and trimming were inferred from the DNA. This sample holds about 2 million clones; about 94% were observed only once. Of the sample, approximately 1.2% falls within the top ten clones.

CD8 naive samples were obtained by positive selection for CCR7 among CD45RO-negative cells, yielding a CD45RA+CCR7+ population from which TemRA cells were excluded. Healthy HIV-negative adults with no recently reported acute infections or vaccinations were included as donors. Every donor was a Caucasian adult living in Nashville, Tennessee, USA. Blood was collected by leukapheresis, and PBMCs were isolated by Ficoll-Histopaque density gradient centrifugation and then cryopreserved in liquid nitrogen vapor phase. Purity and quantity of every magnetically sorted T cell population were checked by analytical flow cytometry. From each sorted fraction, genomic DNA was isolated and quantified by UV absorbance on a Nanodrop 2000c. The paper's findings and limits, for the study overall: Higher generation probabilities were observed for clonotypes shared by all four sorted-subset donors than for non-shared clonotypes. Based on pairwise subsampling, the degree of clonotype sharing among donors was expected to be affected by sequencing depth. Roughly 5% of naive CD4, around 3.6% of naive CD8, 2% to 2.5% of memory CD4, and approximately 0.39% of memory CD8 clonotypes were shared across a few donors. The small number of donors limited the genetic and exposure-history diversity represented. Estimated clonotype richness was generally larger for naive than for memory subsets. Sampling was limited to blood, and TCR repertoires in tissue likely differ from TCR repertoires in blood. Rarefaction of sorted-subset datasets indicated incomplete sequencing despite the large sequencing depth.

With regard to this clone: Its cognate antigen has yet to be identified. No base quality values were provided; no much bigger clone lies one nucleotide off.

The TCR originated in a man between 18 and 35 years old in good health. The rearrangement joined TRBV2 to TRBJ1-4; the central 7 bases match TRBD1. The sample consisted of naive CD8+ T cells sorted from blood. Explained via the paper, the cell subset or site label denotes: CD45RA+CCR7+. The bases read TGTGCCAGCAGCACCGGGACAGTCTTTTTCCAGGATAATGAAAAACTGTTTTTT. The resulting protein is CASSTGTVFFQDNEKLFF.